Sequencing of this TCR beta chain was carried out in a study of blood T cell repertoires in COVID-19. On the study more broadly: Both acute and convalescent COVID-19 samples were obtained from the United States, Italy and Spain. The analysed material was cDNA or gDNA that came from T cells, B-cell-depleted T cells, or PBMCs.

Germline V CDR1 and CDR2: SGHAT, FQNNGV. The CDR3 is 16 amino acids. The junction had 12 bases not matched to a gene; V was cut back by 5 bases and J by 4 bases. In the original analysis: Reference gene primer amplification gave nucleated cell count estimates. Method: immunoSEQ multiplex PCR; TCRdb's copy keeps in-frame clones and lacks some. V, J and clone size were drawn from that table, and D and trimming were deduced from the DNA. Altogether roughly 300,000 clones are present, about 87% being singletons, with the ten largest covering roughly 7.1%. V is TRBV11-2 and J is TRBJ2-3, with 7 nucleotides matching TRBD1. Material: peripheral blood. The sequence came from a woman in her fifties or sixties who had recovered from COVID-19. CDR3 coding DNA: TGTGCCAGCAGCGCAATCTCACAGGGGTTCCCAGATACGCAGTATTTT. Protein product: CASSAISQGFPDTQYF.